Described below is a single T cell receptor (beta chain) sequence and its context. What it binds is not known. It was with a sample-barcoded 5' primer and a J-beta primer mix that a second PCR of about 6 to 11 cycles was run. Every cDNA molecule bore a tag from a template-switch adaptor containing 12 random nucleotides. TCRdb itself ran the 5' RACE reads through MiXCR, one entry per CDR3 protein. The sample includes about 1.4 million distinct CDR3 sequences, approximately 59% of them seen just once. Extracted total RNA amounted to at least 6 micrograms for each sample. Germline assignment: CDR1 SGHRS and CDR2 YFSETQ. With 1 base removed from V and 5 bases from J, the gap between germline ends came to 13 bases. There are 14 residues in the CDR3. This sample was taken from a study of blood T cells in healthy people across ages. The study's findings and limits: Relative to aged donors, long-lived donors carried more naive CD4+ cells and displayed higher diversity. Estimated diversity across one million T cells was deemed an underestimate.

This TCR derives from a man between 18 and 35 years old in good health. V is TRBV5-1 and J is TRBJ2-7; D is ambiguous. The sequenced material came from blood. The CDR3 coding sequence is TGCGCCAGCAGCTTGACAGTAACCGTTGACGAGCAGTACTTC. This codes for CASSLTVTVDEQYF.